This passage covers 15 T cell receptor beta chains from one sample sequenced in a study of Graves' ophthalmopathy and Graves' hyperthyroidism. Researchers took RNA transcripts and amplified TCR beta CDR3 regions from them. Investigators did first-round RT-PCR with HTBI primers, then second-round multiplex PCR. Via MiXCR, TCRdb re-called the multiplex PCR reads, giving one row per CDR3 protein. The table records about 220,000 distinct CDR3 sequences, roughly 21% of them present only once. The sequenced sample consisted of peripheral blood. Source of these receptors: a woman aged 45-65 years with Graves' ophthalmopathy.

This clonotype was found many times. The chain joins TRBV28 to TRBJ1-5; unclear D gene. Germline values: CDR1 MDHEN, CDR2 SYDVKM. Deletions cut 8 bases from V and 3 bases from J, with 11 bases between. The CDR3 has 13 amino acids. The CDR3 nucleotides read TGTGCCAGCCGAAGTGGGTTCAATCAGCCCCAGCATTTT. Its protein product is CASRSGFNQPQHF.

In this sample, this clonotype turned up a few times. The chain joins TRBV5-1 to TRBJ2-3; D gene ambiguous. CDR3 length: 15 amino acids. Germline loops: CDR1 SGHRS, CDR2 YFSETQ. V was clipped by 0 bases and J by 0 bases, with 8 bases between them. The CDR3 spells CASSLGAASTDTQYF. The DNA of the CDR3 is TGCGCCAGCAGCTTGGGGGCGGCTAGCACAGATACGCAGTATTTT.

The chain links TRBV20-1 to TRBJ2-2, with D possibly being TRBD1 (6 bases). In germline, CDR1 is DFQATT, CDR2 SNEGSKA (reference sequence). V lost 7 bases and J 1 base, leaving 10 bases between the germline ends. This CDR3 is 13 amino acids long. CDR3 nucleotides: TGCAGTGTTACGACAGGGAACACCGGGGAGCTGTTTTTT. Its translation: CSVTTGNTGELFF.

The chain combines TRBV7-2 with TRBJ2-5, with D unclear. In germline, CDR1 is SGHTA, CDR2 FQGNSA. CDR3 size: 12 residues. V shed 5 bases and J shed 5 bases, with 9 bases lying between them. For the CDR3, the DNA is TGTGCCAGCAGCCCTTCTAAGGAGACCCAGTACTTC. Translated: CASSPSKETQYF.

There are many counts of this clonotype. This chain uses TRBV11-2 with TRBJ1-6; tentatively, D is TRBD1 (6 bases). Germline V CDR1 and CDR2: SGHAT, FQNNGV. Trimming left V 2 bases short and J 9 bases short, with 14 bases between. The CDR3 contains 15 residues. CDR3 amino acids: CASSLPTGHFSPLHF. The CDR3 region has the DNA TGTGCCAGCAGCTTACCGACAGGCCATTTTTCACCCCTCCACTTT. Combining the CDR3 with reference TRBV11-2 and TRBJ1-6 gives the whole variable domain EAGVAQSPRYKIIEKRQSVAFWCNPISGHATLYWYQQILGQGPKLLIQFQNNGVVDDSQLPKDRFSAERLKGVDSTLKIQPAKLEDSAVYLCASSLPTGHFSPLHFGNGTRLTVT.

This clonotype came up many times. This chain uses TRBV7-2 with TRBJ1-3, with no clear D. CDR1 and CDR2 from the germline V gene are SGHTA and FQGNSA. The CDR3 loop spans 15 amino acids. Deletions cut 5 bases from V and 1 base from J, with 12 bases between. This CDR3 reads CASSPTPRSGNTIYF. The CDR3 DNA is TGTGCCAGCAGCCCCACACCCAGATCTGGAAACACCATATATTTT.

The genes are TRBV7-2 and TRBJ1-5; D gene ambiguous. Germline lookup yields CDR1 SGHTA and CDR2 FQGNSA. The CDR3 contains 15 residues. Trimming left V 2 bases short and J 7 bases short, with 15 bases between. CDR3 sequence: CASSLIFAVGQPQHF. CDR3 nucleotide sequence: TGTGCCAGCAGCTTAATTTTCGCGGTCGGCCAGCCCCAGCATTTT.

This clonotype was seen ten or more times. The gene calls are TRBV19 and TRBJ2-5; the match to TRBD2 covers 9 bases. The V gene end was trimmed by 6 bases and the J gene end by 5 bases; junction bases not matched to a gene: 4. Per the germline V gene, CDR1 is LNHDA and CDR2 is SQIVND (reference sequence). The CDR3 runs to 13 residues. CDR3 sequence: CASRGTSRETQYF. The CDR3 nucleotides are TGTGCCAGTAGGGGGACTAGCAGGGAGACCCAGTACTTC.

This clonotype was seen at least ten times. The CDR3 coding sequence is TGTGCCAGCACTCGGAGTTCTGGGGAGACCCAGTACTTC. Amino acid sequence: CASTRSSGETQYF. V usage is TRBV6-5 and J usage is TRBJ2-5; D unclear. V lost 7 bases and J lost 5, with 14 bases in between. The CDR3 contains 13 residues. Germline V gives CDR1 MNHEY, CDR2 SVGAGI.

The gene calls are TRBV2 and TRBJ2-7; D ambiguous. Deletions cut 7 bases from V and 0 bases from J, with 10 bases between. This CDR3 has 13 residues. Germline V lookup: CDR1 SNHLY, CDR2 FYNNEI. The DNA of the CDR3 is TGTGCCAGCAACCTCAAGCCCTCCTACGAGCAGTACTTC. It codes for CASNLKPSYEQYF.

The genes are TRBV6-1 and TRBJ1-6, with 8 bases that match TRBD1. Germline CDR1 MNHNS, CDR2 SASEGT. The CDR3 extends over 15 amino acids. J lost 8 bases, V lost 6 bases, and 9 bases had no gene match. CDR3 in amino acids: CASSPKAGGHSPLHF. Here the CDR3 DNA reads TGTGCCAGCAGCCCCAAGGCAGGGGGCCATTCACCCCTCCACTTT.

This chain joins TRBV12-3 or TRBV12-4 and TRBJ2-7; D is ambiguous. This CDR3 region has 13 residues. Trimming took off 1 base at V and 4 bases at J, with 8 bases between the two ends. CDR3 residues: CASSLGTQYEQYF. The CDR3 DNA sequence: TGTGCCAGCAGTTTAGGGACCCAATACGAGCAGTACTTC.

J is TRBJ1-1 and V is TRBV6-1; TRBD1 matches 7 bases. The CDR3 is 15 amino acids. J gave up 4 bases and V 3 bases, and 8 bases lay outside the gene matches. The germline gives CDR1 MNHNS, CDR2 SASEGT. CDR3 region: CASSDWTGPSTEAFF. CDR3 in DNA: TGTGCCAGCAGTGATTGGACAGGTCCGTCCACTGAAGCTTTCTTT.

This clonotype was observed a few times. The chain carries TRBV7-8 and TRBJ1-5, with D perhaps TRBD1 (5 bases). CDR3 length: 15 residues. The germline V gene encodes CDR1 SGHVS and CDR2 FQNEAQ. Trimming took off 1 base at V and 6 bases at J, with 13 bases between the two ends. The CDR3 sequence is CASSLGRARSQPQHF. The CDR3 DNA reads TGTGCCAGCAGCTTAGGCAGGGCACGGAGTCAGCCCCAGCATTTT.

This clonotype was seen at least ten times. CDR3 sequence reads: CASSPRRNTEAFF. The DNA for the CDR3 is TGTGCCAGCAGCCCAAGGAGAAACACTGAAGCTTTCTTT. V and J are TRBV11-2 and TRBJ1-1; D gene ambiguous. CDR1 SGHAT and CDR2 FQNNGV come from the germline V gene. This CDR3 has 13 amino acids. The ends were cut back, 5 bases at V and 2 bases at J, with 9 bases in the middle.